This T cell receptor (beta chain) stems from a study of neurological immune-mediated disorders. This clonotype was counted only a few times. What it binds is unknown. A clone one base away is much larger, so this may be a read error. Germline V lookup: CDR1 SGHRS, CDR2 YFSETQ. The CDR3 extends over 14 amino acids. Study outcomes and limitations: With the multiple sclerosis repertoire cluster, neither clinical nor MRI features showed any association. One cluster of related CDR3 sequences contained, by phylogenetic grouping, the repertoires of 18 of 34 multiple sclerosis patients and formed a possible signature.

The authors produced cDNA by 5'RACE using 10-nucleotide random UMIs. TCRdb fed the 5' RACE reads into MiXCR, producing one record per CDR3 protein. The sample lists fewer than 85,000 distinct CDR3 sequences, just over 5% occurring once. PBMCs stored at -80 C, 2 million in total, were the source of the unsorted libraries. The sequencing sample was made of PBMCs. This rearrangement joins TRBV5-1 to TRBJ2-5; 7 bases line up with TRBD2. This sequence was found in a woman aged 25 to 39 with multiple sclerosis. The CDR3 DNA reads TGCGCCAGCACCCCTCTGGGAGGGGTGGAGAACCAGTACTTC. The encoded protein is CASTPLGGVENQYF.